Following are 9 T cell receptor beta chains from one sample sequenced in a study of T-cell reconstitution after alpha-beta-depleted transplantation in children. This sample's TCRbeta library carried unique molecular identifier barcodes. Using its own MiXCR run on the PCR reads, TCRdb lists one record per CDR3 protein. The top ten clones hold approximately 1% of a sample with around 600,000 distinct CDR3 sequences, 15% to 20% of them seen once. The sequencing used PBMCs from the stem cell graft donor, collected from the stem cell graft. The receptors stem from a human donor who donated a stem cell graft to a child with acute myeloid leukemia.

This clonotype was seen only a few times. The chain recombines TRBV11-3 with TRBJ2-1; the match to TRBD2 covers 7 bases. The CDR3 extends over 15 amino acids. Trimming took 5 bases from V and 8 from J; bases not matched to a gene: 12. Per germline, CDR1 SGHNT and CDR2 YENEEA. DNA for the CDR3: TGTGCCAGCAGCCCTGGACTAGGAGGTTTGGATGAGCAGTTCTTC. It codes for CASSPGLGGLDEQFF.

This clonotype was observed a few times. CDR3 bases: TGTGCCATCGACCGGGGGGCCGGCGGGAAAAACGAGCAGTACTTC. This translates into CAIDRGAGGKNEQYF. The V call is TRBV10-3, the J call TRBJ2-7; D is possibly TRBD2 (7 bases). Germline CDR1 reads ENHRY; CDR2 reads SYGVKD. The CDR3 is made up of 15 amino acids. V gave up 8 bases and J gave up 5 bases, with 22 bases separating them.

This clonotype was recorded many times. The CDR3 region is CASSLSSGQLEPFCNQPQHF. CDR3 bases: TGCGCCAGCAGCTTGTCCAGCGGACAGCTAGAACCGTTCTGCAATCAGCCCCAGCATTTT. The gene calls are TRBV5-1 and TRBJ1-5, with D perhaps matching TRBD1 (6 bases). This CDR3 comprises 20 residues. Germline V lookup: CDR1 SGHRS, CDR2 YFSETQ. The V end lost 1 base, the J end lost 2 bases, and 25 bases lay between the germline ends.

At least ten counts were recorded for this clonotype. CDR3 amino acids: CSVDTGGDEQYF. CDR3 bases: TGCAGCGTTGATACAGGGGGCGACGAGCAGTACTTC. The chain employs TRBV29-1 and TRBJ2-7, with 9 nucleotides matching TRBD1. Germline-derived CDR1 and CDR2 are SQVTM and ANQGSEA. V trimming: 3 bases; J trimming: 5 bases; junction bases outside the gene matches: 2. This CDR3 region has 12 residues.

In the case of this clonotype: A single base separates this from a much larger clone, so it may be a read error. The chain couples TRBV3-1 to TRBJ1-1; no reliable D call. The length of the CDR3 is 14 residues. The germline V gene has CDR1 LGHDT and CDR2 YNNKEL (reference sequence). CDR3 DNA: TGTGCCTGCAGCCCACGGGTTCAGAACACTGAAGCTTTCTTT. It is translated as CACSPRVQNTEAFF. Using reference TRBV3-1 and TRBJ1-1 for the parts outside the CDR3, the full variable domain is DTAVSQTPKYLVTQMGNDKSIKCEQNLGHDTMYWYKQDSKKFLKIMFSYNNKELIINETVPNRFSPKSPDKAHLNLHINSLELGDSAVYFCACSPRVQNTEAFFGQGTRLTVV.

This chain links TRBV11-2 with TRBJ2-1, with D perhaps TRBD2 (6 bases). Germline CDR1 is SGHAT and CDR2 is FQNNGV. V was cut by 7 bases and J by 10 bases, with 14 bases left in between. The CDR3 has 12 residues. The CDR3 DNA reads TGTGCCAGCACTCCCGGCGGGGCGGAGCAGTTCTTC. As protein: CASTPGGAEQFF. The variable domain in full, completed from reference TRBV11-2 and TRBJ2-1, reads EAGVAQSPRYKIIEKRQSVAFWCNPISGHATLYWYQQILGQGPKLLIQFQNNGVVDDSQLPKDRFSAERLKGVDSTLKIQPAKLEDSAVYLCASTPGGAEQFFGPGTRLTVL.

This clonotype was seen many times. The chain combines TRBV5-1 with TRBJ2-1, with D possibly matching TRBD1 (7 bases). The length of the CDR3 is 16 residues. V was pared by 4 bases and J by 2 bases, with 16 bases between. Germline V gives CDR1 SGHRS, CDR2 YFSETQ. The CDR3 DNA is TGCGCCAGCAGCCCAGGAGGGGGCGTCACCTACAATGAGCAGTTCTTC. Amino acid sequence: CASSPGGGVTYNEQFF.

This clonotype was found many times. The genes are TRBV20-1 and TRBJ1-2, with 8 bases aligning to TRBD1. CDR1 DFQATT and CDR2 SNEGSKA come from the germline V gene (reference sequence). Trimming at V came to 2 bases and at J to 3 bases, leaving 5 bases not matched to a gene. This CDR3 region has 14 residues. CDR3 residues: CSARPTGQDYGYTF. CDR3 DNA sequence: TGCAGTGCTAGACCGACGGGACAGGACTATGGCTACACCTTC.

Ten or more counts support this clonotype. This chain joins TRBV29-1 and TRBJ1-2, with 7 bases aligning to TRBD1. CDR3 length equals 13 residues. The junction had 2 bases not matched to a gene; V was cut back by 2 bases and J by 2 bases. CDR1 and CDR2 (germline): SQVTM, ANQGSEA. As DNA, the CDR3 is TGCAGCGTTGAAAGGACAGGAAACTATGGCTACACCTTC. Its protein is CSVERTGNYGYTF. Full variable domain (remainder filled in from reference TRBV29-1 and TRBJ1-2): SAVISQKPSRDICQRGTSLTIQCQVDSQVTMMFWYRQQPGQSLTLIATANQGSEATYESGFVIDKFPISRPNLTFSTLTVSNMSPEDSSIYLCSVERTGNYGYTFGSGTRLTVV.